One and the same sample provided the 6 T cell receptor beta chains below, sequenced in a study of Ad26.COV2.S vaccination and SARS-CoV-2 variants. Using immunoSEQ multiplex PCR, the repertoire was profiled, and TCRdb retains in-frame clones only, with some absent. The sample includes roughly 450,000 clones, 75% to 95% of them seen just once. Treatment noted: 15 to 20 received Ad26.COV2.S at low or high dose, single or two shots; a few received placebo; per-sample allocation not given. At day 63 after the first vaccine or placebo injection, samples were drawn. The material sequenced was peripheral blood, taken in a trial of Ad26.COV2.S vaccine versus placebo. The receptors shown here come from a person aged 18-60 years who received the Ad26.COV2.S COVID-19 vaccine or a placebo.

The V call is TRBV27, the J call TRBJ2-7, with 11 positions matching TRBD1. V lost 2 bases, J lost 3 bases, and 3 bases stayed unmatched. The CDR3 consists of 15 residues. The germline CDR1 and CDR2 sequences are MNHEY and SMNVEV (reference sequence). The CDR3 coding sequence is TGTGCCAGCAGTTTACGGACAGGGGGCTTCTACGAGCAGTACTTC. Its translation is CASSLRTGGFYEQYF.

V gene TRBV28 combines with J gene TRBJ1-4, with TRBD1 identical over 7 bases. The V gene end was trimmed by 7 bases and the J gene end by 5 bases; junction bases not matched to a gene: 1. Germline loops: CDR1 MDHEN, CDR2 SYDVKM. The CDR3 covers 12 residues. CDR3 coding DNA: TGTGCCAGCACACAGGGGAATGAAAAACTGTTTTTT. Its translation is CASTQGNEKLFF.

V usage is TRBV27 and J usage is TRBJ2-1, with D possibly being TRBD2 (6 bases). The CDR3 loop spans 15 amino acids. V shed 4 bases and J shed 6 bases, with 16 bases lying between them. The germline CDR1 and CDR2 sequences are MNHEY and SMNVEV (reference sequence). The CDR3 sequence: CASSSPGLYLNEQFF. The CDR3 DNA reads TGTGCCAGCAGTTCGCCGGGACTCTACCTCAATGAGCAGTTCTTC.

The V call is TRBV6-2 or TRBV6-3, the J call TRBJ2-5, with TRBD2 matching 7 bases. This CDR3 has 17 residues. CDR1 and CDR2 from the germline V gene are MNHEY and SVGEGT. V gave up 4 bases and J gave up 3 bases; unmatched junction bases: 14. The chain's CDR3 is CASSSSPFLAEKETQYF. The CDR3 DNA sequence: TGTGCCAGCAGTTCTTCCCCTTTTCTAGCGGAAAAAGAGACCCAGTACTTC.

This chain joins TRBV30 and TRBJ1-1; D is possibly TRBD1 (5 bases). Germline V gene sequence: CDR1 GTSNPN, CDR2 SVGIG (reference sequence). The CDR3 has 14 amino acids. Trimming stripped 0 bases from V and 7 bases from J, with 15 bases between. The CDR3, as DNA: TGTGCCTGGAGTGTAAACTTAAGGGACCTTGAAGCTTTCTTT. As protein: CAWSVNLRDLEAFF.

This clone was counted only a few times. CDR3 in amino acids: CASSYSTDRVNSPLHF. The CDR3, as DNA: TGTGCCAGCAGTTACTCGACGGACAGGGTGAATTCACCCCTCCACTTT. The chain joins TRBV6-6 to TRBJ1-6, with 8 bases that match TRBD1. The CDR3 covers 16 residues. V was clipped by 0 bases and J by 7 bases; unmatched bases: 5. The V gene's germline CDR1 is MNHNY and CDR2 SVGAGI (reference sequence).